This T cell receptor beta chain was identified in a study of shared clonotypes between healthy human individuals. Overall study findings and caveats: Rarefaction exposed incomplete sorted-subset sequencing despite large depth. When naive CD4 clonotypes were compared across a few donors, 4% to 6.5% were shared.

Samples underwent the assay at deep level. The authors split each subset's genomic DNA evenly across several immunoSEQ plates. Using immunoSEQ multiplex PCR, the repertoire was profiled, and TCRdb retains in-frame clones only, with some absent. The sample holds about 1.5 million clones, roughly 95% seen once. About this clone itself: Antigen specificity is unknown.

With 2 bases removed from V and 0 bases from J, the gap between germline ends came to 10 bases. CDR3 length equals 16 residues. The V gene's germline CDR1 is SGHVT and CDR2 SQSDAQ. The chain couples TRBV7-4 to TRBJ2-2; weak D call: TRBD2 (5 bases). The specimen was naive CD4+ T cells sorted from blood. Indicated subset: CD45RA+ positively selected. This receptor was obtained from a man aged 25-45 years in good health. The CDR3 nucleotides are TGTGCCAGCAGCTTAACAGCGGAAGCGAACACCGGGGAGCTGTTTTTT. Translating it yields CASSLTAEANTGELFF.